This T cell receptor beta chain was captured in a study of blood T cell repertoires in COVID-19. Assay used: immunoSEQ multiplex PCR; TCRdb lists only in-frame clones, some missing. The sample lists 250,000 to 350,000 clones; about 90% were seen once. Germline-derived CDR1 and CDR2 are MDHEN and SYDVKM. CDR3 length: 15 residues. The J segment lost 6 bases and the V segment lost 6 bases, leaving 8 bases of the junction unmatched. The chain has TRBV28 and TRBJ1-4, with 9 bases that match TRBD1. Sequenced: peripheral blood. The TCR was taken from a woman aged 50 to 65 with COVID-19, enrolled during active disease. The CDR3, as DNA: TGTGCCAGCAGCGGGGGGACAGGGTTACATGAAAAACTGTTTTTT. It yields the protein CASSGGTGLHEKLFF.